The 24 T cell receptor beta chains below come from one sample, sequenced in a study of cytomegalovirus exposure and HLA in healthy donors (dated by TCRdb to about 2017). Receptor amplification or capture employed the immunoSEQ multiplex PCR assay. A mixture of 60 forward primers for TCR Vbeta segments and 13 reverse primers for TCR Jbeta segments was used in the multiplex PCR. TCRdb re-hosts the immuneACCESS table, in-frame sequences only. Its copies lack some clones; in the studies checked, an unresolved V gene accounts for under half of them, and the cause for the rest is not known. The sample data list roughly 150,000 clones, and approximately 82% of these were observed just once. The biggest ten clones account for around 1.4% of the sample. Source material: PBMCs. These receptors came from a male donor in good health and CMV-seronegative.

The chain employs TRBV5-1 and TRBJ2-5; D might be TRBD2 (7 bases). This CDR3 is 13 amino acids long. From germline, CDR1 is SGHRS and CDR2 YFSETQ. V dropped 4 bases and J dropped 5 bases, with 12 bases sitting between them. The chain's CDR3 is CASSPEGGETQYF. For the CDR3, the DNA is TGCGCCAGCAGCCCCGAGGGGGGGGAGACCCAGTACTTC.

The CDR3 DNA is TGCGCCAGCAGCATAGGGCGGCAGGGGGCCTACGAGCAGTACTTC. Protein product: CASSIGRQGAYEQYF. The chain employs TRBV5-1 and TRBJ2-7, with 7 nucleotides matching TRBD1. Germline loops: CDR1 SGHRS, CDR2 YFSETQ. This CDR3 spans 15 amino acids. V lost 4 bases and J lost 2; bases outside the gene matches: 9.

This sequence joins TRBV5-4 and TRBJ2-7, with 10 bases aligning to TRBD1. CDR3 length equals 15 residues. Unmatched junction bases numbered 10, after V lost 4 bases and J lost 6 bases. Germline assignment: CDR1 SGHNT and CDR2 YYREEE (reference sequence). The DNA for the CDR3 is TGTGCCAGCAGCCCGACCGGGACAGGGGTCGCCGAGCAGTACTTC. Translating it yields CASSPTGTGVAEQYF.

The rearrangement links TRBV19 to TRBJ2-7; D is perhaps TRBD1 (5 bases). Between the trimmed V and J ends, which lost 7 bases and 2 bases, there was a span of 15 bases. The germline gives CDR1 LNHDA, CDR2 SQIVND (reference sequence). The CDR3 runs to 14 residues. CDR3 bases: TGTGCCAGTACTCTTAGTACAGGACCCTACGAGCAGTACTTC. This translates into CASTLSTGPYEQYF.

The chain's CDR3 is CASSSTGSLDTQYF. CDR3 nucleotide sequence: TGTGCCAGCAGCTCCACAGGGAGTCTAGATACGCAGTATTTT. V usage is TRBV5-6 and J usage is TRBJ2-3, with D perhaps matching TRBD1 (6 bases). Trimming cost V 3 bases and J 5 bases, with 13 bases left between them. This CDR3 spans 14 amino acids. Germline V gene lookup returns CDR1 SGHDT and CDR2 YYEEEE.

The chain carries TRBV7-2 and TRBJ2-5, with TRBD1 matching 7 bases. V was clipped by 1 base and J by 5 bases; unmatched bases: 1. The germline V gene encodes CDR1 SGHTA and CDR2 FQGNSA. This CDR3 region has 13 residues. In DNA, the CDR3 is TGTGCCAGCAGCTTAGAACAGGGGGAGACCCAGTACTTC. This codes for CASSLEQGETQYF.

This chain links TRBV5-4 with TRBJ1-1; D call uncertain. The CDR3 length is 13 residues. In germline, CDR1 is SGHNT, CDR2 YYREEE (reference sequence). The V end lost 4 bases, the J end lost 6 bases, and 13 bases lay between the germline ends. CDR3 coding DNA: TGTGCCAGCAGCCAGGACCTCGGGGCTGAAGCTTTCTTT. Protein product: CASSQDLGAEAFF.

The CDR3, as DNA: TGTGCCAGCAGTGGGGCGGGGACAGGGTATGAAAAACTGTTTTTT. It translates to CASSGAGTGYEKLFF. The chain has TRBV6-1 and TRBJ1-4, with 9 bases aligning to TRBD1. The germline CDR1 and CDR2 sequences are MNHNS and SASEGT. The CDR3 spans 15 residues. V was clipped by 4 bases and J by 6 bases; unmatched bases: 6.

The J gene is TRBJ2-2, the V gene TRBV7-3; D is unclear. Germline CDR1 reads SGHTA; CDR2 reads FQGTGA. The CDR3 consists of 16 residues. Trimming removed 1 base from V and 2 bases from J, with 11 bases in between. The CDR3 spells CASSLMASLNTGELFF. As DNA, the CDR3 is TGTGCCAGCAGCTTAATGGCTAGTTTAAACACCGGGGAGCTGTTTTTT.

The chain has TRBV2 and TRBJ2-7; D is undetermined. CDR3 length equals 13 residues. V lost 4 bases and J 2 bases, leaving 9 bases between the germline ends. Germline CDR1 reads SNHLY; CDR2 reads FYNNEI. The DNA of the CDR3 is TGTGCCAGCAGTGGGTACTTTCCCTACGAGCAGTACTTC. This encodes CASSGYFPYEQYF.

Written as DNA, the CDR3 is TGTGCCAGCAGCCGGGACAGTACGCAGTATTTT. Translated, it gives CASSRDSTQYF. The chain couples TRBV6-6 to TRBJ2-3; 7 positions agree with TRBD1. The CDR3 sequence is 11 residues long. Trimming removed 6 bases from V and 8 bases from J; junction bases left unmatched: 2. Germline loops: CDR1 MNHNY, CDR2 SVGAGI (reference sequence).

The rearrangement uses TRBV27 and TRBJ1-5, with a possible D match to TRBD1 (5 bases). Trimming removed 1 base at V and 7 bases at J, with 11 bases between. The CDR3 sequence is 14 residues long. Per the germline V gene, CDR1 is MNHEY and CDR2 is SMNVEV (reference sequence). CDR3 nucleotides: TGTGCCAGCAGTTTATTGGGGGGTCAACAGCCCCAGCATTTT. Translation gives CASSLLGGQQPQHF.

This chain joins TRBV6-5 and TRBJ2-1; 12 bases map to TRBD2. The CDR3 sequence is 15 residues long. Germline V gene data show CDR1 as MNHEY and CDR2 as SVGAGI. The V segment lost 6 bases and the J segment 4 bases; nucleotides outside the gene matches: 4. For the CDR3, the DNA is TGTGCCAGCAGCCTAGCGGGGGGGCGGTACAATGAGCAGTTCTTC. Encoded protein: CASSLAGGRYNEQFF.

This chain joins TRBV27 and TRBJ1-2; TRBD1 matches 9 bases. Germline CDR1 and CDR2: MNHEY and SMNVEV (reference sequence). The CDR3 runs 18 residues. The V and J ends lost 4 bases and 3 bases, in that order; junction bases with no gene match: 15. CDR3 protein: CASSSKYLTGGEHYGYTF. The CDR3 DNA follows: TGTGCCAGCAGTTCAAAATACTTGACAGGGGGAGAACACTATGGCTACACCTTC.

This clone was detected only a few times. The chain combines TRBV19 with TRBJ2-1; 8 bases are a match to TRBD2. CDR1 LNHDA and CDR2 SQIVND come from the germline V gene (reference sequence). The CDR3 totals 15 residues. V dropped 4 bases and J dropped 6; count of bases not matched to a gene: 8. The CDR3 spells CASSTAGLDSNEQFF. DNA of the CDR3: TGTGCCAGTAGTACAGCGGGACTAGATTCCAATGAGCAGTTCTTC.

The CDR3 is CASSLALAGGPGEQYF. CDR3 nucleotides: TGTGCCAGCAGCTTAGCGCTAGCGGGGGGGCCCGGCGAGCAGTACTTC. The rearrangement links TRBV7-8 to TRBJ2-7; 12 bases align to TRBD2. Germline assignment: CDR1 SGHVS and CDR2 FQNEAQ. With 0 bases clipped from V and 6 bases from J, the junction kept 6 bases outside the gene matches. This CDR3 region has 16 residues.

The rearrangement uses TRBV5-1 and TRBJ2-5; TRBD1 aligns across 8 bases. The end of the DNA aligns better with TRBJ2-7, so the J call may be wrong. The CDR3 is 15 residues long. The germline CDR1 and CDR2 sequences are SGHRS and YFSETQ. The CDR3 DNA sequence: TGCGCCAGCAGCCCACCGGACAGGGCGGCCTACGAGCAGTACTTC. Residues: CASSPPDRAAYEQYF.

The J gene is TRBJ1-3, the V gene TRBV9; D call uncertain. The CDR3 has 14 residues. V shed 2 bases and J shed 0 bases, with 6 bases lying between them. Per the germline V gene, CDR1 is SGDLS and CDR2 is YYNGEE. The CDR3 is CASSVDSSGNTIYF. The DNA for the CDR3 is TGTGCCAGCAGCGTCGACTCCTCTGGAAACACCATATATTTT. Supplemented by reference TRBV9 and TRBJ1-3, the full variable domain reads DSGVTQTPKHLITATGQRVTLRCSPRSGDLSVYWYQQSLDQGLQFLIQYYNGEERAKGNILERFSAQQFPDLHSELNLSSLELGDSALYFCASSVDSSGNTIYFGEGSWLTVV.

The chain uses TRBV9 and TRBJ2-3; TRBD2 matches 11 bases. This CDR3 region has 16 residues. V gave up 0 bases and J gave up 6 bases; unmatched junction bases: 6. In germline, CDR1 is SGDLS, CDR2 YYNGEE. The CDR3 loop reads CASSVALAGGPDTQYF. The DNA of the CDR3 is TGTGCCAGCAGCGTAGCTTTAGCGGGGGGGCCCGATACGCAGTATTTT.

The chain has TRBV30 and TRBJ2-1; TRBD2 matches 10 bases. Germline V CDR1 and CDR2: GTSNPN, SVGIG (reference sequence). The CDR3 totals 14 residues. The ends lost 0 bases at V and 7 bases at J; junction bases unmatched: 3. The CDR3 reads CAWSVAGGENEQFF. The CDR3 DNA reads as TGTGCCTGGAGTGTAGCGGGAGGGGAGAATGAGCAGTTCTTC.

The chain joins TRBV19 to TRBJ2-1; TRBD2 is a possible D gene (6 bases). Germline CDR1 reads LNHDA; CDR2 reads SQIVND (reference sequence). This CDR3 has 17 residues. V lost 5 bases and J 0 bases, leaving 17 bases between the germline ends. The CDR3 protein is CASSPFGAGSSYNEQFF. For the CDR3, the DNA is TGTGCCAGTAGTCCGTTCGGGGCGGGGAGCTCCTACAATGAGCAGTTCTTC.

The chain links TRBV5-4 to TRBJ2-5, with TRBD2 identical over 9 bases. This CDR3 is built from 15 residues. Losses at the gene ends were 5 bases for V and 5 bases for J; bases not matched to a gene: 10. Germline assignment: CDR1 SGHNT and CDR2 YYREEE (reference sequence). This chain's CDR3 is CASSIRLAGIETQYF. CDR3 DNA sequence: TGTGCCAGCAGTATAAGGCTAGCGGGGATCGAGACCCAGTACTTC.

V and J are TRBV10-3 and TRBJ2-3; maybe TRBD1 (6 bases). V was pared by 10 bases and J by 2 bases, with 13 bases between. Germline V gives CDR1 ENHRY, CDR2 SYGVKD. CDR3 length: 13 residues. The CDR3 here is CASRDKTTDTQYF. In DNA form, the CDR3 reads TGTGCCAGCCGGGACAAAACCACAGATACGCAGTATTTT.

The chain carries TRBV6-5 and TRBJ2-1; maybe TRBD2 (6 bases). The CDR3 is made up of 15 amino acids. Trimming removed 3 bases from V and 10 bases from J, with 19 bases in between. CDR1 and CDR2 from the germline V gene are MNHEY and SVGAGI. The CDR3 region is CASSYPTGLASEQFF. The CDR3 DNA reads as TGTGCCAGCAGTTATCCGACGGGACTGGCTTCCGAGCAGTTCTTC.